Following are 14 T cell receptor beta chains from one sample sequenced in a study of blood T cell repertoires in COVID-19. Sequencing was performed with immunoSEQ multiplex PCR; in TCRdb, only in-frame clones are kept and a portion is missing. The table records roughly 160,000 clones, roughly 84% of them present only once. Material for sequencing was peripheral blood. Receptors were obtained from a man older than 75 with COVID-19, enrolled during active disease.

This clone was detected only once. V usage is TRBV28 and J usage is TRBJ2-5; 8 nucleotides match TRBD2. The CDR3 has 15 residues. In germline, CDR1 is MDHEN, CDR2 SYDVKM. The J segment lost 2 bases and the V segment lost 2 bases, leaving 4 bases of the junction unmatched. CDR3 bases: TGTGCCAGCAGTTTACCCGGGAGGGGGCAAGAGACCCAGTACTTC. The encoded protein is CASSLPGRGQETQYF. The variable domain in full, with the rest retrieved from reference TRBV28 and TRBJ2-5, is DVKVTQSSRYLVKRTGEKVFLECVQDMDHENMFWYRQDPGLGLRLIYFSYDVKMKEKGDIPEGYSVSREKKERFSLILESASTNQTSMYLCASSLPGRGQETQYFGPGTRLLVL.

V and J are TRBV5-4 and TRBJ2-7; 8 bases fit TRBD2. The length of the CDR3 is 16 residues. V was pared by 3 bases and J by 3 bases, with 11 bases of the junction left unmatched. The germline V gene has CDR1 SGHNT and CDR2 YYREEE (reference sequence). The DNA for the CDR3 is TGTGCCAGCAGCTCTCTGCGGGGGGCATCGAGCTACGAGCAGTACTTC. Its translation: CASSSLRGASSYEQYF.

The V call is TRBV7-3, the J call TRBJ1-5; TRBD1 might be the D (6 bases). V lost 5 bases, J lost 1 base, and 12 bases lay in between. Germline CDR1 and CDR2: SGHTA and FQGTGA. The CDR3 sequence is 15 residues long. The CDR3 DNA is TGTGCCAGCAGCCAGGGGCCCATGAGCAATCAGCCCCAGCATTTT. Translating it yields CASSQGPMSNQPQHF. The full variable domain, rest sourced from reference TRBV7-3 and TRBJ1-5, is GAGVSQTPSNKVTEKGKYVELRCDPISGHTALYWYRQSLGQGPEFLIYFQGTGAADDSGLPNDRFFAVRPEGSVSTLKIQRTERGDSAVYLCASSQGPMSNQPQHFGDGTRLSIL.

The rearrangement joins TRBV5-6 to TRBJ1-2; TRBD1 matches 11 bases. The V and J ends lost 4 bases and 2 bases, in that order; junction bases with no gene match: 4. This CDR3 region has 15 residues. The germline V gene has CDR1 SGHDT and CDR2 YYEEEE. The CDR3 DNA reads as TGTGCCAGCAGCCACCGGACAGGGGGCAACTATGGCTACACCTTC. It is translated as CASSHRTGGNYGYTF.

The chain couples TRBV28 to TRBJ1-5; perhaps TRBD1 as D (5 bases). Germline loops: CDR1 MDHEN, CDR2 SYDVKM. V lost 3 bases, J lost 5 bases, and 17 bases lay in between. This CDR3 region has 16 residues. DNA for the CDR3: TGTGCCAGCAGTTTGCGGGGTAGGGGAGGTGATCAGCCCCAGCATTTT. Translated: CASSLRGRGGDQPQHF.

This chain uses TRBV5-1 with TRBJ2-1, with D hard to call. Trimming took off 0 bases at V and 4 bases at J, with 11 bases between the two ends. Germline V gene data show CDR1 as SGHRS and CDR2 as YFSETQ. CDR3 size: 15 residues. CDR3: CASSLGMTSYNEQFF. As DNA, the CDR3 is TGCGCCAGCAGCTTGGGAATGACTTCTTACAATGAGCAGTTCTTC.

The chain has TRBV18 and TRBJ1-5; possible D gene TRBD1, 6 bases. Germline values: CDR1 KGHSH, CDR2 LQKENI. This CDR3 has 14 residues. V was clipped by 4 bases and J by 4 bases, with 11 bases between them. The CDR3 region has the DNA TGTGCCAGCTCACACGGACAGCGTAATCAGCCCCAGCATTTT. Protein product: CASSHGQRNQPQHF.

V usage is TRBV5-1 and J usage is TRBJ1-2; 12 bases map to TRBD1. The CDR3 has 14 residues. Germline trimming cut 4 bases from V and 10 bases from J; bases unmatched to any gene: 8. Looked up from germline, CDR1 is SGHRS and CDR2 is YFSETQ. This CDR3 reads CASSGGQGAGPYTF. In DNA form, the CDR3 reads TGCGCCAGCAGCGGGGGACAGGGGGCCGGGCCCTACACCTTC.

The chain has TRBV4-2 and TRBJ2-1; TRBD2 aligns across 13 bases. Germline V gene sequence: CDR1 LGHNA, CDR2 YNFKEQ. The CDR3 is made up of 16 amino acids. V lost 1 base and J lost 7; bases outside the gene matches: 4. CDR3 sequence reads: CASSQGTSGGANEQFF. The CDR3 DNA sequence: TGTGCCAGCAGCCAAGGAACTAGCGGGGGGGCTAATGAGCAGTTCTTC.

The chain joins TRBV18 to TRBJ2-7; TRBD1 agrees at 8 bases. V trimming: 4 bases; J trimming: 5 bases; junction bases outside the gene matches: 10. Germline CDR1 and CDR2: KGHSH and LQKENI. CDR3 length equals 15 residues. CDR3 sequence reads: CASSRRTGYSHEQYF. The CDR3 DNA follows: TGTGCCAGCTCACGACGGACAGGGTACAGCCACGAGCAGTACTTC.

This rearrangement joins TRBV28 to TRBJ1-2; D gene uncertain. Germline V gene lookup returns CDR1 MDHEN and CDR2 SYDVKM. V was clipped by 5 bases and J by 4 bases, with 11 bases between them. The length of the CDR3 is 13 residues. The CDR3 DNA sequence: TGTGCCAGCAGTCAACGGGTTATCTATGGCTACACCTTC. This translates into CASSQRVIYGYTF.

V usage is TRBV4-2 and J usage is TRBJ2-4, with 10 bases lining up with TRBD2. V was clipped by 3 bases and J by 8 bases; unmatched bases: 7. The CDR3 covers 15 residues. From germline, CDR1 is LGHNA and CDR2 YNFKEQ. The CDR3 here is CASSQSGGAGDIQYF. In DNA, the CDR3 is TGTGCCAGCAGCCAGAGCGGGGGGGCCGGAGACATTCAGTACTTC.

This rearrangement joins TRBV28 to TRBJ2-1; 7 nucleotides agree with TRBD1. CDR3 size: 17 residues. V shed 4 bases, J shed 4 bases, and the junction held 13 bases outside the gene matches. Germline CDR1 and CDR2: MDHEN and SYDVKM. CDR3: CASSSPRGRGLYNEQFF. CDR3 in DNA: TGTGCCAGCAGTTCCCCCCGGGGTAGGGGGCTTTACAATGAGCAGTTCTTC.

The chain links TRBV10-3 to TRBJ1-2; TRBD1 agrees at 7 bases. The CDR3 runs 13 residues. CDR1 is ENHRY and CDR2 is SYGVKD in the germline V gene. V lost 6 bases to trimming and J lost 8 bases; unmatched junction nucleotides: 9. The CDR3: CAISGTGALGYTF. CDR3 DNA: TGTGCCATCAGCGGAACAGGGGCCCTCGGCTACACCTTC.